This TCR beta chain is drawn from a study of a mutant IDH1 vaccine in newly diagnosed glioma. Study-wide points: Pseudoprogression looked unconnected to shifts in top peripheral T cell clonotypes.

Noted time point: week 35, safety follow-up. In every dose of vaccine, 300 ug of mutant IDH1 20-mer peptide was given alongside topical imiquimod. As regards this clone: Its target is unknown. At one end the junction does not follow the germline gene, possibly because of a read error.

Profiled with immunoSEQ multiplex PCR; TCRdb holds only in-frame clones, not every one. The table has 44,000 or so clones, about 76% seen once. The clonotype comes from a woman aged 40 to 50 with glioma. Some clones in this sample may be carry-over from other donors' samples. The specimen comprised PBMCs, sampled from a glioma patient whose treatment included an IDH1 peptide vaccine.

In nucleotides, the CDR3 is TGTGCCAGCAGCTCCAATAGCAGAGATACGCAGTATTTT. The encoded protein is CASSSNSRDTQYF. The chain links TRBV7-8 to TRBJ2-3; D uncertain. The CDR3 runs 13 residues. In germline, CDR1 is SGHVS, CDR2 FQNEAQ.